The 5 T cell receptor beta chains given below trace back to one sample, sequenced in a study of blood T cell repertoires in COVID-19. Only in-frame clones appear in the TCRdb table, and some are missing; sequencing was by immunoSEQ multiplex PCR. The sample carries 66,000 or so clones, around three quarters recorded once. Specimen: peripheral blood. All receptors derive from a human donor in a cohort sampled during active COVID-19.

This rearrangement joins TRBV5-1 to TRBJ1-2, with D perhaps matching TRBD1 (5 bases). The V gene lost 1 base and the J gene lost 3 bases, with 7 bases spanning the gap. Germline values: CDR1 SGHRS, CDR2 YFSETQ. The CDR3 is 13 residues long. The CDR3 DNA reads as TGCGCCAGCAGCTTGATGACAGACTATGGCTACACCTTC. Its translation: CASSLMTDYGYTF.

This rearrangement joins TRBV30 to TRBJ1-2; no definite D call. Germline-derived CDR1 and CDR2 are GTSNPN and SVGIG (reference sequence). V lost 2 bases and J lost 4, with 11 bases in between. CDR3 length: 13 amino acids. This chain's CDR3 is CAWSQQSLYGYTF. The CDR3 region has the DNA TGTGCCTGGAGTCAACAGTCTCTCTATGGCTACACCTTC.

This clone was recorded a few times. The DNA of the CDR3 is TGCAGTGCGCGGACAGATGAGCAGTTCTTC. Its protein product is CSARTDEQFF. This rearrangement joins TRBV20-1 to TRBJ2-1; weak D call: TRBD1 (6 bases). V lost 6 bases, J lost 8 bases, and 8 bases lay in between. Germline CDR1 and CDR2: DFQATT and SNEGSKA (reference sequence). There are 10 residues in the CDR3.

The table lists this clone with a count of one. The chain recombines TRBV18 with TRBJ2-7; the match to TRBD1 covers 7 bases. There are 16 residues in the CDR3. Germline-derived CDR1 and CDR2 are KGHSH and LQKENI. The V gene end was trimmed by 3 bases and the J gene end by 5 bases; junction bases not matched to a gene: 13. CDR3 nucleotide sequence: TGTGCCAGCTCACCCGACTACAGGGGTAGAAGTGACGAGCAGTACTTC. Its protein product is CASSPDYRGRSDEQYF. Combining the CDR3 with reference TRBV18 and TRBJ2-7 gives the whole variable domain NAGVMQNPRHLVRRRGQEARLRCSPMKGHSHVYWYRQLPEEGLKFMVYLQKENIIDESGMPKERFSAEFPKEGPSILRIQQVVRGDSAAYFCASSPDYRGRSDEQYFGPGTRLTVT.

V usage is TRBV19 and J usage is TRBJ1-4; maybe TRBD1 (5 bases). Deletions cut 7 bases from V and 2 bases from J, with 14 bases between. The CDR3 covers 15 residues. Germline lookup yields CDR1 LNHDA and CDR2 SQIVND (reference sequence). CDR3 residues: CASNQRGGTNEKLFF. As DNA, the CDR3 is TGTGCCAGTAACCAGCGTGGGGGGACTAATGAAAAACTGTTTTTT.